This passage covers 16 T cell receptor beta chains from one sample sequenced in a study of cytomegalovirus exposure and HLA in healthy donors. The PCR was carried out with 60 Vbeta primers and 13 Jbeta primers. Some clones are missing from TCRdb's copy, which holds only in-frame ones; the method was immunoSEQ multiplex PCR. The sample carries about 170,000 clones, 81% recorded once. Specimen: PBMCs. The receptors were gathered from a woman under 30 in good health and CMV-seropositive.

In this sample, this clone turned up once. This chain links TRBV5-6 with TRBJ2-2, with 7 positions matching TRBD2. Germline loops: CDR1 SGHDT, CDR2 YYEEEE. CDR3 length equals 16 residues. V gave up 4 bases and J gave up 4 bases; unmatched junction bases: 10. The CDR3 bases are TGTGCCAGCAGCAGATTAGCGGGTCGTTCCACCGGGGAGCTGTTTTTT. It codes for CASSRLAGRSTGELFF.

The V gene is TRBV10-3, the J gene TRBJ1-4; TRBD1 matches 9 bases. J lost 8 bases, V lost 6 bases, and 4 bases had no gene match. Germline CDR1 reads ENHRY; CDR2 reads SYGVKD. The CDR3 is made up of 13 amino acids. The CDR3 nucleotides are TGTGCCATCAGGGGACAGGGAAACGAAAAACTGTTTTTT. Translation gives CAIRGQGNEKLFF.

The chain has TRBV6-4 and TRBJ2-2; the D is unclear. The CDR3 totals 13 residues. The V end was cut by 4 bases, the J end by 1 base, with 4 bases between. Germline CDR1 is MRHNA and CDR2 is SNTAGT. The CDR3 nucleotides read TGTGCCAGCAGTGTCGGGAACACCGGGGAGCTGTTTTTT. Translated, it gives CASSVGNTGELFF.

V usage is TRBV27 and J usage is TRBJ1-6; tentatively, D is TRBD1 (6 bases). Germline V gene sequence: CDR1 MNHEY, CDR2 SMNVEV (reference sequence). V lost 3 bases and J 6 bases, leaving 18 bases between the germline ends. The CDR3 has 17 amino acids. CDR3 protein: CASSFGAGQSSNSPLHF. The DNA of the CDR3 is TGTGCCAGCAGTTTTGGGGCCGGACAGAGCAGTAATTCACCCCTCCACTTT.

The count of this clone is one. In DNA, the CDR3 is TGTGCCAGCAGGCCCCCCCTCTTAAGACAGGGTCGGTATGGCTACACCTTC. This translates into CASRPPLLRQGRYGYTF. The chain employs TRBV7-2 and TRBJ1-2; the match to TRBD1 covers 7 bases. This CDR3 has 17 residues. Germline V gives CDR1 SGHTA, CDR2 FQGNSA. J was trimmed by 5 bases and V by 6 bases; bases with no gene match: 18.

CDR3 residues: CASSVGQQGYEQYF. The CDR3 DNA reads as TGTGCCAGCAGCGTAGGACAACAGGGATACGAGCAGTACTTC. This chain joins TRBV9 and TRBJ2-7; TRBD1 is a possible D gene (6 bases). The germline V and J ends were trimmed by 0 bases and 4 bases, with 11 bases remaining between them. The CDR3 sequence is 14 residues long. The germline V gene has CDR1 SGDLS and CDR2 YYNGEE. The variable domain in full, with the rest retrieved from reference TRBV9 and TRBJ2-7, is DSGVTQTPKHLITATGQRVTLRCSPRSGDLSVYWYQQSLDQGLQFLIQYYNGEERAKGNILERFSAQQFPDLHSELNLSSLELGDSALYFCASSVGQQGYEQYFGPGTRLTVT.

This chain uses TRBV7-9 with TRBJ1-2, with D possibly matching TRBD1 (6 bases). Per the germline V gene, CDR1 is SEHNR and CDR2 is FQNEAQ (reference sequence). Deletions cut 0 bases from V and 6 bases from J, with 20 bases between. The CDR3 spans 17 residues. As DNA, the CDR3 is TGTGCCAGCAGCTTAGCGGACAGAAGGGCCGTTCAGAATGGCTACACCTTC. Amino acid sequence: CASSLADRRAVQNGYTF. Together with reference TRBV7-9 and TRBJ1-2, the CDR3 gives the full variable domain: DTGVSQNPRHKITKRGQNVTFRCDPISEHNRLYWYRQTLGQGPEFLTYFQNEAQLEKSRLLSDRFSAERPKGSFSTLEIQRTEQGDSAMYLCASSLADRRAVQNGYTFGSGTRLTVV.

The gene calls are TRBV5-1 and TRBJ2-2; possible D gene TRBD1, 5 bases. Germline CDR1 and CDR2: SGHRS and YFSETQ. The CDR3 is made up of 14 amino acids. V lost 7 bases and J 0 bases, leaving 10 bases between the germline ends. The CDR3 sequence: CASVDTSNTGELFF. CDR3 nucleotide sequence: TGCGCCAGCGTGGACACTTCGAACACCGGGGAGCTGTTTTTT.

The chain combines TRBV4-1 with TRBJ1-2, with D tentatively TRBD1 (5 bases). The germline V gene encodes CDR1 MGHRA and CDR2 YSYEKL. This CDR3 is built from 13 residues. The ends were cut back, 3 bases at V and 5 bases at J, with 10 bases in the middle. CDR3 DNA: TGCGCCAGCAGCCAGGGGGAGGGGTATGGCTACACCTTC. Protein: CASSQGEGYGYTF.

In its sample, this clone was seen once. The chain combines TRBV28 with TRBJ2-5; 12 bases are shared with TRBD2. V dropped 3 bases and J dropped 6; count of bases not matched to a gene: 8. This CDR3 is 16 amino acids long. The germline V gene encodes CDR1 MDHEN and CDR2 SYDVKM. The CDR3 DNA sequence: TGTGCCAGCAGTTTTTGGACTAGCGGGGCCCCCAAGACCCAGTACTTC. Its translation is CASSFWTSGAPKTQYF.

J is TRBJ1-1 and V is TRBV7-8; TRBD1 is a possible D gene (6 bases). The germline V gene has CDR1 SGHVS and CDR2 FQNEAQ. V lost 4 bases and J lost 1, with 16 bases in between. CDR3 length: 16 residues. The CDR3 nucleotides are TGTGCCAGCAGCTGGGGCCCCGGGACACAGAACACTGAAGCTTTCTTT. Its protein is CASSWGPGTQNTEAFF.

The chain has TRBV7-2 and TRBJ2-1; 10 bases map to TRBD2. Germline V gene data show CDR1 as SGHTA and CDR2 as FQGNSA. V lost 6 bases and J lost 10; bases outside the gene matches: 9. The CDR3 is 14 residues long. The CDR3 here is CASRQLAGLSEQFF. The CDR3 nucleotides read TGTGCCAGCAGACAACTAGCGGGGCTGAGCGAGCAGTTCTTC.

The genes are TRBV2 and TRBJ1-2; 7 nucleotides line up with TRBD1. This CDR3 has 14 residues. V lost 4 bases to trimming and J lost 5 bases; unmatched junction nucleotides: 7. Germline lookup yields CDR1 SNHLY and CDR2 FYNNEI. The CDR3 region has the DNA TGTGCCAGCAGTGGCATCACAGGGGCGTATGGCTACACCTTC. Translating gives CASSGITGAYGYTF.

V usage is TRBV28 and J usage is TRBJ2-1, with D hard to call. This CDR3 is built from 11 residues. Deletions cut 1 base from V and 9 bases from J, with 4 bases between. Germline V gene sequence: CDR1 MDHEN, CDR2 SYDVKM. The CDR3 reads CASSLSSEQFF. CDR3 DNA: TGTGCCAGCAGTTTATCCTCTGAGCAGTTCTTC.

Here the CDR3 reads CASSQGPSRAGEQFF. Written as DNA, the CDR3 is TGCGCCAGCAGCCAAGGTCCTTCGAGGGCAGGTGAGCAGTTCTTC. The genes are TRBV4-1 and TRBJ2-1, with D perhaps matching TRBD2 (5 bases). Germline V CDR1 and CDR2: MGHRA, YSYEKL. The CDR3 runs 15 residues. The germline V and J ends were trimmed by 1 base and 9 bases, with 16 bases remaining between them.

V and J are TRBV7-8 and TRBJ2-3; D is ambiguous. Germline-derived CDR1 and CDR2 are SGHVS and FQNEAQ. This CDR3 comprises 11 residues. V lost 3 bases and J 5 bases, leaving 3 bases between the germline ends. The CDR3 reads CASSLRDTQYF. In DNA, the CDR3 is TGTGCCAGCAGCTTGAGAGATACGCAGTATTTT. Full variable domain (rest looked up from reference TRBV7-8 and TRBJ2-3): GAGVSQSPRYKVAKRGQDVALRCDPISGHVSLFWYQQALGQGPEFLTYFQNEAQLDKSGLPSDRFFAERPEGSVSTLKIQRTQQEDSAVYLCASSLRDTQYFGPGTRLTVL.